Only a few counts were recorded for the clone carrying this TCR beta chain. The antigen remains unidentified. This sample is part of a study of OX40 agonist ivuxolimab in advanced cancers. At the level of the study: In this cohort, patients received ivuxolimab, an agonistic anti-OX40 (CD134) antibody. Patients were roughly 83% male with ages roughly 20 to 85, mean 60.

The method was immunoSEQ multiplex PCR; TCRdb's version includes in-frame clones alone and lacks a portion of them. The table records tens of thousands of clones, roughly 90% of them present only once. Overall study findings and caveats: Some nonresponders additionally presented with little normalized T-cell clonal expansion.

V gave up 6 bases and J gave up 2 bases, with 10 bases separating them. The CDR3 spans 13 residues. In germline, CDR1 is MDHEN, CDR2 SYDVKM. Here the sequenced sample was CD4+ or CD8+ T cells sorted from blood, taken in a trial of the OX40 agonist ivuxolimab. This clonotype was sampled from an adult with an advanced solid tumor such as melanoma, head and neck, liver or kidney cancer. V is TRBV28 and J is TRBJ1-1; unclear D gene. The CDR3 loop is CASSSTLNTEAFF. For the CDR3, the DNA is TGTGCCAGCAGCTCCACACTCAACACTGAAGCTTTCTTT.